This T cell receptor beta chain originates from a study of OX40 agonist ivuxolimab in advanced cancers. Study as a whole: An anti-OX40 (CD134) antibody with agonistic activity, ivuxolimab, was administered to patients. Patients treated during dose escalation were battling hepatocellular carcinoma, melanoma, renal cell or head and neck cancer.

Findings and limits, study-wide: The study found that CD8+ T cells averaged more expanded clones than CD4+.

Concerning this clone itself: Its antigen remains unidentified.

Sequencing used immunoSEQ multiplex PCR; TCRdb keeps in-frame clones, though not all of them. The sample lists around 23,000 clones, 77% seen once, with around 20% in the top ten. Germline V gives CDR1 KGHSH, CDR2 LQKENI. The CDR3 has 19 amino acids. V was pared by 3 bases and J by 1 base, with 21 bases between. The sequence came from an adult with an advanced solid tumor such as melanoma, head and neck, liver or kidney cancer. The source was CD4+ or CD8+ T cells sorted from blood, collected in a trial of the OX40 agonist ivuxolimab. The chain links TRBV18 to TRBJ2-2; tentative D call: TRBD2 (6 bases). CDR3 nucleotide sequence: TGTGCCAGCTCACCTCGACCTAACTTGAGTAGCGGGAACACCGGGGAGCTGTTTTTT. Translated: CASSPRPNLSSGNTGELFF.